This T cell receptor (beta chain) comes out of a study of neoadjuvant nivolumab and ipilimumab in lung cancer. About the study: Nivolumab 3 mg/kg was given days 1, 15 and 29, plus ipilimumab 1 mg/kg day 1 in combination.

Profiled with immunoSEQ multiplex PCR; TCRdb holds only in-frame clones, not every one. There are about 13,000 clones in the sample; nearly 70% occur only once, and around 27% lies in the top ten. Only a few counts were recorded for this clone. Its antigen is still unknown. CDR1 and CDR2 from the germline V gene are SGHDT and YYEEEE. CDR3 length: 13 residues. The germline V and J ends were trimmed by 1 base and 1 base, with 5 bases remaining between them. General observations from the study: TCR richness and clonality were higher in tumors than adjacent uninvolved lung.

The chain links TRBV5-6 to TRBJ1-1, with unresolved D. Sequencing was performed on peripheral blood, taken after neoadjuvant nivolumab, alone or with ipilimumab, at or shortly before surgery. The origin of this receptor is an adult with non-small cell lung cancer. In DNA form, the CDR3 reads TGTGCCAGCAGCTTGACAGCGAACACTGAAGCTTTCTTT. It is translated as CASSLTANTEAFF.